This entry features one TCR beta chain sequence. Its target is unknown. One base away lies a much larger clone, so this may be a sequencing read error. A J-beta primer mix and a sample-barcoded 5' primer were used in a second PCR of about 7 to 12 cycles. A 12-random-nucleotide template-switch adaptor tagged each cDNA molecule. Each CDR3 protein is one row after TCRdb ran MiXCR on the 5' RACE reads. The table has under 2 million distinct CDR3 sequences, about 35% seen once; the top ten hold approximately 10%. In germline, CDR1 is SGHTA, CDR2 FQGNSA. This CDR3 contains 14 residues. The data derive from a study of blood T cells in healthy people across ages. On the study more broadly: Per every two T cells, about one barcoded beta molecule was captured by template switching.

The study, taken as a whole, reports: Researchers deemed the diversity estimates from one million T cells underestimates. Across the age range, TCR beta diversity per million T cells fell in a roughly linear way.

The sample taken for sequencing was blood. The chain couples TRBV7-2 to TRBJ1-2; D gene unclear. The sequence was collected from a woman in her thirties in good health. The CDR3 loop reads CAGSLAWTNYGYTF. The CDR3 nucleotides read TGTGCCGGCAGCTTAGCGTGGACTAACTATGGCTACACCTTC.